This T cell receptor beta chain was identified in a study of blood T cell repertoires in COVID-19. Trimming removed 0 bases from V and 0 bases from J, with 4 bases in between. CDR1 and CDR2 from the germline V gene are SGHDT and YYEEEE. The CDR3 totals 15 residues. The assay was immunoSEQ multiplex PCR, and TCRdb's table has in-frame clones only and misses some. This sample yields around 190,000 clones, of which approximately 84% are seen a single time; roughly 7.1% belongs to the top ten. The sequence was obtained from a human donor in a cohort sampled during active COVID-19. Sequenced sample: peripheral blood. The chain is built from TRBV5-6 and TRBJ1-6; D uncertain. The DNA of the CDR3 is TGTGCCAGCAGCTTGGTCAGCTCCTATAATTCACCCCTCCACTTT. This codes for CASSLVSSYNSPLHF.